These T cell receptor beta chains were read from a single sample in a study of T cells in localized non-small cell lung cancer. Using immunoSEQ multiplex PCR, the repertoire was profiled, and TCRdb retains in-frame clones only, with some absent. The sample includes 20,000 to 30,000 clones, about 90% of them seen just once. Sample: peripheral blood, taken before any cancer treatment. The receptors were gathered from a woman aged 40-69 years with stage I lung adenocarcinoma. Both conserved end residues are part of each CDR3. The D gene is left open where the match is weak. Expanded clones get a size class; other rows say once, few or many, or leave the size out.

d_gene,v_gene,j_gene,abundance,CDR3nt,CDR3aa
TRBD1,TRBV7-9,TRBJ2-2,once,TGTGCCAGCAGCTTAGGCGGTCAGGGGGACACCGGGGAGCTGTTTTTT,CASSLGGQGDTGELFF
-,TRBV9,TRBJ2-7,-,TGTGCCAGCAGCGTAGGAACGGGTCTGATCTACGAGCAGTACTTC,CASSVGTGLIYEQYF
-,TRBV14,TRBJ2-2,-,TGTGCCAGCAGCCAGATACAGGCAATCACCGGGGAGCTGTTTTTT,CASSQIQAITGELFF
-,TRBV11-2,TRBJ2-3,-,TGTGCCAGCAGCCCAACTAGTAAAGATACGCAGTATTTT,CASSPTSKDTQYF
-,TRBV11-2,TRBJ2-7,-,TGTGCCAGCAGCGCCCAACAGGTGACCTCCTACGAGCAGTACTTC,CASSAQQVTSYEQYF
-,TRBV28,TRBJ2-1,-,TGTGCCGCCAGCAGTCCTCCTCAGAGGGGGGGGAATGAGCAGTTCTTC,CAASSPPQRGGNEQFF
-,TRBV10-3,TRBJ1-1,-,TGTGCCATCAGGGACCGGATGATGAATGGTGAAGCTTTCTTT,CAIRDRMMNGEAFF
TRBD1,TRBV19,TRBJ1-2,-,TGTGCCAGTAGTACGGGACAGGGGGTTGGCTACACCTTC,CASSTGQGVGYTF
TRBD1,TRBV7-8,TRBJ1-1,-,TGTGCCAGCAGCCCTTCGGACAGGGCCAACACTGAAGCTTTCTTT,CASSPSDRANTEAFF
-,TRBV28,TRBJ1-1,-,TGTGCCAGCAGGATACTCGCAGTGAACACTGAAGCTTTCTTT,CASRILAVNTEAFF
-,TRBV28,TRBJ1-4,-,TGTGCCAGCAGTTTACCAGGGACGGGTGCAACTAATGAAAAACTGTTTTTT,CASSLPGTGATNEKLFF
-,TRBV7-6,TRBJ2-2,-,TGTGCCAGCAGCTTAGAGACAGGCGGGGAGCTGTTTTTT,CASSLETGGELFF
-,TRBV18,TRBJ1-4,-,TGTGCCAGCTCACTCGGGACGGAAAATGAAAAACTGTTTTTT,CASSLGTENEKLFF
-,TRBV7-2,TRBJ2-7,-,TGTGCCAGCAGCTTGGCCAACTCCTACGAGCAGTACTTC,CASSLANSYEQYF
TRBD1,TRBV10-3,TRBJ1-1,-,TGTGCCATCAAGGGGACAGGGACCACTGAAGCTTTCTTT,CAIKGTGTTEAFF
-,TRBV27,TRBJ2-7,-,TGTGCCAGCAGGCGGGATGGTGACGGCTACGAGCAGTACTTC,CASRRDGDGYEQYF
-,TRBV4-3,TRBJ2-6,-,TGCGCCAGCAGCTCGGGACTGCCGGGGGCCAACGTCCTGACTTTC,CASSSGLPGANVLTF
-,TRBV4-2,TRBJ1-5,-,TGTGCCAGGAGGATTCTGAGCAATCAGCCCCAGCATTTT,CARRILSNQPQHF
-,TRBV4-1,TRBJ2-3,-,TGCGCCAGCAGCCCTGCGACTTATACAGATACGCAGTATTTT,CASSPATYTDTQYF
-,TRBV27,TRBJ1-6,-,TGTGCCAGCAGTTTTGGATCCGGGACACGTAATTCACCCCTCCACTTT,CASSFGSGTRNSPLHF
-,TRBV11-3,TRBJ1-1,-,TGTGCCAGCAGCTTAGACCACCTTGGCGGGCGGCAAGCTTTCTTT,CASSLDHLGGRQAFF
TRBD2,TRBV27,TRBJ2-3,-,TGTGCCAGCAGTTCGTTGGGACTAGCGGTCACAGATACGCAGTATTTT,CASSSLGLAVTDTQYF
-,TRBV29-1,TRBJ1-2,few,TGCAGCGGCCGGGACAACTATGGCTACACCTTC,CSGRDNYGYTF
TRBD1,TRBV12-5,TRBJ1-1,-,TGTGCTAGTGGCCGCAGGACAGGGGTCACTGAAGCTTTCTTT,CASGRRTGVTEAFF
TRBD1,TRBV7-2,TRBJ2-7,-,TGTGCCAGCAGCCCCCGCACGTCAGGACAGGCATCCGAGCAGTACTTC,CASSPRTSGQASEQYF
-,TRBV5-5,TRBJ1-4,-,TGTGCCAGCAGCTTGGCTTTATGGCAGGCGAATGAAAAACTGTTTTTT,CASSLALWQANEKLFF
-,TRBV18,TRBJ1-3,-,TGTGCCAGCTCACCACCCGCCACCTCTGGAAACACCATATATTTT,CASSPPATSGNTIYF
-,TRBV4-3,TRBJ1-3,-,TGCGCCAGCAGCCAAGAGGGGGGGCTTGACCCTGGAAACACCATATATTTT,CASSQEGGLDPGNTIYF
-,TRBV28,TRBJ1-2,-,TGTGCCAGCAGCCGCGGGAACTATGGCTACACCTTC,CASSRGNYGYTF
TRBD2,TRBV4-1,TRBJ2-1,-,TGCGCCAGCAGCCAAGATAGGACTAGCGGGGGTGGAAATGAGCAGTTCTTC,CASSQDRTSGGGNEQFF
-,TRBV7-2,TRBJ2-1,-,TGTGCCAGCAGCTTAACCTCACCCAGCTCCTACAATGAGCAGTTCTTC,CASSLTSPSSYNEQFF
TRBD1,TRBV5-4,TRBJ1-1,-,TGTGCCAGCAGCCCGTCCGGACAGGGGGCGAGGGCTTTCTTT,CASSPSGQGARAFF
-,TRBV6-1,TRBJ1-5,-,TGTGCCAGCCAACCGGGGGGATATAGCAATCAGCCCCAGCATTTT,CASQPGGYSNQPQHF
-,TRBV27,TRBJ1-6,-,TGTGCCAGCACAGAAGCAGGGTCGGCGGGCTCACCCCTCCACTTT,CASTEAGSAGSPLHF
-,TRBV5-8,TRBJ1-5,few,TGTGCCAGCAGCTTGGGAACTTTCAGCAATCAGCCCCAGCATTTT,CASSLGTFSNQPQHF
-,TRBV21-1,TRBJ1-1,-,TGTGCCAGCAGCAAAAAACGAGGGAACACTGAAGCTTTCTTT,CASSKKRGNTEAFF
-,TRBV20-1,TRBJ2-7,-,TGCAGTGCTAGAAGTAGCGACGAGCAGTACTTC,CSARSSDEQYF
-,TRBV9,TRBJ1-4,-,TGTGCCAGCAGCGTAGGAAGGCAGGAGAATGAAAAACTGTTTTTT,CASSVGRQENEKLFF
-,TRBV7-9,TRBJ1-1,-,TGTGCCAGCAGCTTAGACACTGAAGCTTTCTTT,CASSLDTEAFF